This T cell receptor beta chain was retrieved from a study of blood T cell repertoires in COVID-19. The CDR3 length is 17 residues. The repertoire was sequenced with immunoSEQ multiplex PCR; TCRdb's copy has only in-frame clones and lacks some. The data hold roughly 250,000 clones, with roughly 87% observed a single time. The J gene is TRBJ1-5, the V gene TRBV21-1. TRBV21-1 is listed as a pseudogene. This TCR was sampled from a man between 60 and 75 years old who had recovered from COVID-19. Sequences were obtained from peripheral blood. CDR3 sequence: CASSNSAGQRAIQPQHF. The CDR3 DNA reads as TGTGCCAGCAGCAATTCCGCGGGGCAGCGTGCGATTCAGCCCCAGCATTTT.